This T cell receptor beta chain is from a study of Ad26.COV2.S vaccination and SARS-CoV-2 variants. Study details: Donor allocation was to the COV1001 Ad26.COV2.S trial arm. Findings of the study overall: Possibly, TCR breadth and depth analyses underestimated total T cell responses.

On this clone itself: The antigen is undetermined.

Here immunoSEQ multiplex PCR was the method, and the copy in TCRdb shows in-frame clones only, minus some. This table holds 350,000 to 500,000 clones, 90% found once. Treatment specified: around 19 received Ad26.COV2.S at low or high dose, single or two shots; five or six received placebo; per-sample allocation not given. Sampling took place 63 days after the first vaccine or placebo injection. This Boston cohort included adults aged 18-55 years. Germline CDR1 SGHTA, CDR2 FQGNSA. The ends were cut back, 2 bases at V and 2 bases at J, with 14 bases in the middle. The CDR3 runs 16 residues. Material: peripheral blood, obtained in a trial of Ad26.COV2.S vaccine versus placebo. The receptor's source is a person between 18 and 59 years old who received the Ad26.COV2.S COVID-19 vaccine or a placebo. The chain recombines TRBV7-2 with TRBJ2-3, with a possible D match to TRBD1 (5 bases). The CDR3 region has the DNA TGTGCCAGCAGCTTATACCAGGGCCAAAACACAGATACGCAGTATTTT. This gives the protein CASSLYQGQNTDTQYF.